This is a list of T cell receptor beta chains from one sample in a study of CD8 T cells in Susac syndrome. TCRdb re-called the immunoSEQ multiplex PCR reads with MiXCR, one entry per CDR3 protein. The table lists some 60,000 distinct CDR3 sequences, over 85% of them singletons. What was sequenced was CD8+ T cells from PBMCs. Every receptor here comes from a human donor in good health. Both conserved end residues are part of each CDR3. Fields, in order: CDR3 protein, CDR3 DNA, D gene, CDR3 length, V gene, clone size, J gene. D genes are given only for firm matches. Clone size is shown for a subset of rows, as once, few, many or a class of expanded clone.

CDR3 protein: CASSQPKGGIQETQYF
CDR3 DNA: TGTGCCAGCAGCCAACCCAAGGGGGGTATCCAAGAGACCCAGTACTTC
D gene: -
CDR3 length: 16
V gene: TRBV3-1
clone size: -
J gene: TRBJ2-5

CDR3 protein: CASSVSVAGGHNEQFF
CDR3 DNA: TGTGCCAGCAGCGTATCGGTAGCGGGGGGGCATAATGAGCAGTTCTTC
D gene: TRBD2
CDR3 length: 16
V gene: TRBV9
clone size: -
J gene: TRBJ2-1

CDR3 protein: CASNQGWNDEKLFF
CDR3 DNA: TGTGCCAGCAACCAGGGATGGAATGATGAAAAACTGTTTTTT
D gene: -
CDR3 length: 14
V gene: TRBV6-1
clone size: -
J gene: TRBJ1-4

CDR3 protein: CASSYSGEGETQYF
CDR3 DNA: TGTGCCAGCAGTTACTCGGGTGAGGGAGAGACCCAGTACTTC
D gene: -
CDR3 length: 14
V gene: TRBV6-5
clone size: -
J gene: TRBJ2-5

CDR3 protein: CASSLGDREAFF
CDR3 DNA: TGCGCCAGCAGCTTGGGGGACAGGGAAGCTTTCTTT
D gene: TRBD1
CDR3 length: 12
V gene: TRBV5-1
clone size: -
J gene: TRBJ1-1

CDR3 protein: CASSFRDSGVETQYF
CDR3 DNA: TGCGCCAGCAGCTTCCGGGATAGCGGGGTAGAGACCCAGTACTTC
D gene: TRBD2
CDR3 length: 15
V gene: TRBV5-1
clone size: -
J gene: TRBJ2-5

CDR3 protein: CASSWDLNEKLFF
CDR3 DNA: TGTGCCAGCAGCTGGGACCTTAATGAAAAACTGTTTTTT
D gene: -
CDR3 length: 13
V gene: TRBV7-9
clone size: -
J gene: TRBJ1-4

CDR3 protein: CASSTSGYYGYTF
CDR3 DNA: TGTGCCAGTAGTACGTCCGGGTACTATGGCTACACCTTC
D gene: -
CDR3 length: 13
V gene: TRBV19
clone size: -
J gene: TRBJ1-2

CDR3 protein: CSVESPRAPDTQYF
CDR3 DNA: TGCAGCGTTGAATCTCCCAGGGCCCCAGATACGCAGTATTTT
D gene: -
CDR3 length: 14
V gene: TRBV29-1
clone size: -
J gene: TRBJ2-3

CDR3 protein: CASSPRLDSNSPLHF
CDR3 DNA: TGCGCCAGCAGCCCGCGACTGGACTCTAATTCACCCCTCCACTTT
D gene: -
CDR3 length: 15
V gene: TRBV4-1
clone size: -
J gene: TRBJ1-6

CDR3 protein: CASSFLSGQGAGEQYF
CDR3 DNA: TGTGCCAGCAGTTTCCTATCTGGACAGGGGGCGGGGGAGCAGTACTTC
D gene: TRBD1
CDR3 length: 16
V gene: TRBV27
clone size: few
J gene: TRBJ2-7

CDR3 protein: CASSQDTLAGTGPHGYTF
CDR3 DNA: TGCGCCAGCAGCCAAGACACCCTCGCAGGGACAGGGCCTCACGGCTACACCTTC
D gene: TRBD1
CDR3 length: 18
V gene: TRBV4-3
clone size: -
J gene: TRBJ1-2

CDR3 protein: CSVELYNEQFF
CDR3 DNA: TGCAGCGTTGAACTCTACAATGAGCAGTTCTTC
D gene: -
CDR3 length: 11
V gene: TRBV29-1
clone size: -
J gene: TRBJ2-1

CDR3 protein: CSARDFLETNTEAFF
CDR3 DNA: TGCAGTGCTAGAGATTTCCTCGAGACGAACACTGAAGCTTTCTTT
D gene: -
CDR3 length: 15
V gene: TRBV20-1
clone size: -
J gene: TRBJ1-1

CDR3 protein: CASSFRDRVDEQYF
CDR3 DNA: TGTGCCAGCAGCTTCCGGGACAGGGTTGACGAGCAGTACTTC
D gene: TRBD1
CDR3 length: 14
V gene: TRBV7-8
clone size: -
J gene: TRBJ2-7

CDR3 protein: CASSQLNYGYTF
CDR3 DNA: TGTGCCAGCAGCCAATTGAACTATGGCTACACCTTC
D gene: -
CDR3 length: 12
V gene: TRBV16
clone size: -
J gene: TRBJ1-2

CDR3 protein: CASRSGGPNNEQFF
CDR3 DNA: TGTGCCAGCCGCTCGGGGGGGCCGAACAATGAGCAGTTCTTC
D gene: TRBD2
CDR3 length: 14
V gene: TRBV27
clone size: -
J gene: TRBJ2-1

CDR3 protein: CASSHPRDRGTYEQYF
CDR3 DNA: TGTGCCAGCAGCCATCCCCGGGACAGGGGGACCTACGAGCAGTACTTC
D gene: TRBD1
CDR3 length: 16
V gene: TRBV7-9
clone size: -
J gene: TRBJ2-7

CDR3 protein: CASSLPGPRGSPLHF
CDR3 DNA: TGTGCCAGCAGTTTACCGGGCCCACGGGGTTCACCCCTCCACTTT
D gene: -
CDR3 length: 15
V gene: TRBV27
clone size: -
J gene: TRBJ1-6

CDR3 protein: CASSPLGQIYGYTF
CDR3 DNA: TGTGCCAGCAGTCCCCTTGGGCAGATCTATGGCTACACCTTC
D gene: -
CDR3 length: 14
V gene: TRBV6-1
clone size: -
J gene: TRBJ1-2

CDR3 protein: CASSQAGGGVYEQYF
CDR3 DNA: TGCGCCAGCAGCCAAGCGGGGGGGGGCGTCTACGAGCAGTACTTC
D gene: TRBD2
CDR3 length: 15
V gene: TRBV4-3
clone size: -
J gene: TRBJ2-7

CDR3 protein: CAISESADNEQFF
CDR3 DNA: TGTGCCATCAGTGAGTCAGCAGACAATGAGCAGTTCTTC
D gene: -
CDR3 length: 13
V gene: TRBV10-3
clone size: -
J gene: TRBJ2-1

CDR3 protein: CASSDHSRPYEQYF
CDR3 DNA: TGTGCCAGCAGCGACCACAGTCGGCCCTACGAGCAGTACTTC
D gene: -
CDR3 length: 14
V gene: TRBV9
clone size: -
J gene: TRBJ2-7

CDR3 protein: CASSQATGDYNEQFF
CDR3 DNA: TGTGCCAGCAGCCAAGCGACAGGCGACTACAATGAGCAGTTCTTC
D gene: -
CDR3 length: 15
V gene: TRBV4-2
clone size: -
J gene: TRBJ2-1

CDR3 protein: CASSAKDRGYTEAFF
CDR3 DNA: TGTGCCAGCAGTGCTAAGGACAGGGGATACACTGAAGCTTTCTTT
D gene: TRBD1
CDR3 length: 15
V gene: TRBV2
clone size: -
J gene: TRBJ1-1

CDR3 protein: CASSGGTQTLTDTQYF
CDR3 DNA: TGTGCCAGCAGTGGAGGGACGCAGACTCTCACAGATACGCAGTATTTT
D gene: -
CDR3 length: 16
V gene: TRBV2
clone size: -
J gene: TRBJ2-3

CDR3 protein: CSARPDRYNSPLHF
CDR3 DNA: TGCAGTGCTAGACCCGACCGCTATAATTCACCCCTCCACTTT
D gene: -
CDR3 length: 14
V gene: TRBV20-1
clone size: -
J gene: TRBJ1-6

CDR3 protein: CASSQAFSPNQPQHF
CDR3 DNA: TGTGCCAGCAGCCAAGCATTCAGCCCTAATCAGCCCCAGCATTTT
D gene: -
CDR3 length: 15
V gene: TRBV4-2
clone size: -
J gene: TRBJ1-5

CDR3 protein: CASSPKVLFYEQYF
CDR3 DNA: TGTGCCAGCAGTCCCAAGGTTTTGTTCTACGAGCAGTACTTC
D gene: -
CDR3 length: 14
V gene: TRBV6-5
clone size: -
J gene: TRBJ2-7

CDR3 protein: CSVEGRDRHAFF
CDR3 DNA: TGCAGCGTTGAAGGGAGGGACAGGCACGCTTTCTTT
D gene: TRBD1
CDR3 length: 12
V gene: TRBV29-1
clone size: -
J gene: TRBJ1-1

CDR3 protein: CAISESKSSEDTDTQYF
CDR3 DNA: TGTGCCATCAGTGAGTCCAAATCTAGCGAGGACACAGATACGCAGTATTTT
D gene: -
CDR3 length: 17
V gene: TRBV10-3
clone size: -
J gene: TRBJ2-3

CDR3 protein: CASSSGLAVLYEQYF
CDR3 DNA: TGTGCCAGCAGTTCCGGACTAGCCGTTCTCTACGAGCAGTACTTC
D gene: TRBD2
CDR3 length: 15
V gene: TRBV6-5
clone size: -
J gene: TRBJ2-7

CDR3 protein: CASSLSLAGPPREQFF
CDR3 DNA: TGTGCCAGCAGCTTGAGCCTAGCGGGGCCCCCAAGGGAGCAGTTCTTC
D gene: TRBD2
CDR3 length: 16
V gene: TRBV5-5
clone size: once
J gene: TRBJ2-1

CDR3 protein: CASSLLGSTDTQYF
CDR3 DNA: TGTGCCAGCAGTTTACTGGGTAGCACAGATACGCAGTATTTT
D gene: -
CDR3 length: 14
V gene: TRBV12-3/TRBV12-4
clone size: -
J gene: TRBJ2-3

CDR3 protein: CASSLSLLQETQYF
CDR3 DNA: TGTGCCAGCAGCCTCTCGCTCCTCCAAGAGACCCAGTACTTC
D gene: -
CDR3 length: 14
V gene: TRBV3-1
clone size: -
J gene: TRBJ2-5

CDR3 protein: CASSLRGGDTEAFF
CDR3 DNA: TGTGCCAGCAGCTTGAGGGGCGGCGACACTGAAGCTTTCTTT
D gene: -
CDR3 length: 14
V gene: TRBV5-5
clone size: -
J gene: TRBJ1-1

CDR3 protein: CASSLRQNQETQYF
CDR3 DNA: TGTGCCAGCAGCTTGCGACAGAACCAAGAGACCCAGTACTTC
D gene: -
CDR3 length: 14
V gene: TRBV13
clone size: once
J gene: TRBJ2-5

CDR3 protein: CASSHGREEGYGYTF
CDR3 DNA: TGTGCCAGCAGCCACGGCAGGGAGGAAGGGTATGGCTACACCTTC
D gene: -
CDR3 length: 15
V gene: TRBV3-1
clone size: -
J gene: TRBJ1-2

CDR3 protein: CASSRTSYNEQFF
CDR3 DNA: TGTGCCAGCAGCCGGACATCCTACAATGAGCAGTTCTTC
D gene: -
CDR3 length: 13
V gene: TRBV7-2
clone size: -
J gene: TRBJ2-1

CDR3 protein: CASSYAQASYEQYF
CDR3 DNA: TGTGCCAGCAGTTACGCCCAGGCCTCCTACGAGCAGTACTTC
D gene: -
CDR3 length: 14
V gene: TRBV6-5
clone size: -
J gene: TRBJ2-7

CDR3 protein: CASSSEWEPQHF
CDR3 DNA: TGTGCCAGCAGCTCGGAGTGGGAGCCCCAGCATTTT
D gene: -
CDR3 length: 12
V gene: TRBV7-9
clone size: -
J gene: TRBJ1-5